This note documents a single TCR beta chain sequence. Antigen specificity is unknown. The sample belongs to a study of cytomegalovirus exposure and HLA in healthy donors. Study conclusions and caveats: In a later analysis, parvovirus B19, influenza, CMV and Epstein-Barr virus appeared linked to several top co-occurrence clusters. Data from an earlier analysis indicated that most TCR beta V segments were productive either about 87% or about 30% of the time. A later analysis reportedly found that, within productive TCRs, an Asian-associated ancestry cluster had fewer N-insertions than the mean observed across the roughly 610 donors.

It was with 60 Vbeta and 13 Jbeta primers that the PCR ran. The table came from immunoSEQ multiplex PCR; TCRdb's copy has only in-frame clones and leaves some out. The sample contains about 140,000 clones, more than 75% of which appear only once. This CDR3 is 13 amino acids long. V lost 1 base, J lost 4 bases, and 8 bases lay in between. Germline V gene sequence: CDR1 SQVTM, CDR2 ANQGSEA. The sample taken for sequencing was PBMCs. This chain uses TRBV29-1 with TRBJ2-1; maybe TRBD2 (5 bases). This TCR was sampled from a woman aged 25 to 39 in good health and CMV-seronegative. The CDR3 bases are TGCAGCGTTGAAGGCGAGCGGTACAATGAGCAGTTCTTC. Translated, it gives CSVEGERYNEQFF.